This TCR beta chain was captured by sequencing in a study of cytomegalovirus exposure and HLA in healthy donors. The CDR3 has 19 amino acids. CDR1 SGHAT and CDR2 FQNNGV come from the germline V gene. V was pared by 2 bases and J by 4 bases, with 20 bases of the junction left unmatched. With 60 Vbeta and 13 Jbeta primers, the PCR was carried out. Assay: immunoSEQ multiplex PCR; the TCRdb copy retains only in-frame clones and omits some. The sample totals over 100,000 clones. This clonotype was obtained from a man between 18 and 35 years old in good health and CMV-seronegative. What was sequenced was PBMCs. The chain is built from TRBV11-2 and TRBJ2-7; TRBD1 aligns across 7 bases. The CDR3, as DNA: TGTGCCAGCAGCTTACGCTGGGCCTACGGGGCAGGGGGACCTTACGAGCAGTACTTC. Residues: CASSLRWAYGAGGPYEQYF.